The clone carrying this TCR beta chain was picked up one time. The V gene lost 6 bases and the J gene lost 0 bases, with 21 bases spanning the gap. In germline, CDR1 is MGHDK, CDR2 SYGVNS. The CDR3 covers 18 residues. The source of the sample is a study of CDR3 diversity in severe acne. TCRdb ran MiXCR on the PCR reads and lists one entry per CDR3 protein. The table records about 86,000 distinct CDR3 sequences, under 60% of them present only once. V usage is TRBV25-1 and J usage is TRBJ1-3; D call uncertain. The receptor was derived from a male donor in good health, without acne. Sequenced material: blood. The CDR3 DNA sequence: TGTGCCAGCAGCTTAGCGGTGTCTCTTAAAAGCTCTGGAAACACCATATATTTT. It codes for CASSLAVSLKSSGNTIYF.